The text below deals with one T cell receptor beta chain. This record comes from a study of blood T cell repertoires in COVID-19. Study-wide background: Whether acute or convalescent, the COVID-19 samples came from the United States, Italy and Spain. The cDNA or gDNA used as material had been derived from T cells, B-cell-depleted T cells, or PBMCs.

Germline CDR1 is LGHNA and CDR2 is YNFKEQ. The V and J ends lost 0 bases and 4 bases respectively, with 15 bases between them. The CDR3 is 16 amino acids. In the original analysis: Reference gene primer amplification yielded estimated nucleated cell counts. Profiled with immunoSEQ multiplex PCR; TCRdb holds only in-frame clones, not every one. That table gives V, J and clone size, and the DNA gave D and trimming. The table shows 79,000 or so clones, with about 89% occurring only once. The TCR comes from a human donor in a cohort sampled during active COVID-19. V gene TRBV4-2 combines with J gene TRBJ1-2, with D perhaps matching TRBD1 (6 bases). Sequenced material: peripheral blood. The DNA of the CDR3 is TGTGCCAGCAGCCAAGATCTGGGGGGGGCAGGCTATGGCTACACCTTC. It specifies CASSQDLGGAGYGYTF.